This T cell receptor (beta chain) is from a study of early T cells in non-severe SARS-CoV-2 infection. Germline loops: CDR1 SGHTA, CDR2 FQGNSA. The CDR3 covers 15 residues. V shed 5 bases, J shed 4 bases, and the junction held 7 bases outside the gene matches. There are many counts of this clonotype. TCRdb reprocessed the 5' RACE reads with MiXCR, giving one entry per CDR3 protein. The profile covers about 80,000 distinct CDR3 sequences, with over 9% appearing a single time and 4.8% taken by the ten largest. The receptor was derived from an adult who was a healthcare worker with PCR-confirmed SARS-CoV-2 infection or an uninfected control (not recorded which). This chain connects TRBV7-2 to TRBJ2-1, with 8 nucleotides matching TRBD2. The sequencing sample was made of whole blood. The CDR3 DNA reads TGTGCCAGCAGCCCGACTAGCGCCAATTACAATGAGCAGTTCTTC. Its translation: CASSPTSANYNEQFF.